The next 4 T cell receptor beta chains were all read from a single sample in a study of Tregs in tolerant kidney transplant recipients. Some clones are missing from TCRdb's copy, which holds only in-frame ones; the method was immunoSEQ multiplex PCR. The sample includes some 240,000 clones, 84% of them seen just once. The specimen sequenced was CD4+ T cells from blood. The receptors derive from a human donor in good health.

This rearrangement joins TRBV18 to TRBJ2-5, with 11 bases lining up with TRBD1. The CDR3 is made up of 15 amino acids. Per the germline V gene, CDR1 is KGHSH and CDR2 is LQKENI. Trimming removed 5 bases from V and 5 bases from J; junction bases left unmatched: 7. The chain's CDR3 is CASSSGTGGGETQYF. CDR3 in DNA: TGTGCCAGCTCATCCGGGACAGGGGGTGGCGAGACCCAGTACTTC.

A few counts support this clone. V usage is TRBV5-6 and J usage is TRBJ2-7, with TRBD2 identical over 10 bases. Unmatched junction bases numbered 14, after V lost 1 base and J lost 7 bases. CDR1 SGHDT and CDR2 YYEEEE come from the germline V gene. The CDR3 has 17 amino acids. DNA of the CDR3: TGTGCCAGCAGCTTGTGGACTAGCGGAGGGGGACTGCGGGAGCAGTACTTC. Translating it yields CASSLWTSGGGLREQYF. Based on the CDR3 plus reference TRBV5-6 and TRBJ2-7, the full variable domain is DAGVTQSPTHLIKTRGQQVTLRCSPKSGHDTVSWYQQALGQGPQFIFQYYEEEERQRGNFPDRFSGHQFPNYSSELNVNALLLGDSALYLCASSLWTSGGGLREQYFGPGTRLTVT.

The chain links TRBV6-5 to TRBJ2-1; D gene uncertain. The CDR3 runs 11 residues. V was pared by 2 bases and J by 8 bases, with 4 bases between. Germline values: CDR1 MNHEY, CDR2 SVGAGI. The CDR3 here is CASSYVDEQFF. In DNA, the CDR3 is TGTGCCAGCAGTTACGTGGATGAGCAGTTCTTC.

V gene TRBV11-2 combines with J gene TRBJ2-1, with 7 bases aligning to TRBD2. Germline CDR1 is SGHAT and CDR2 is FQNNGV. V lost 0 bases and J lost 9; bases outside the gene matches: 8. The CDR3 is 15 amino acids. This CDR3 reads CASSLDRRGRGEQFF. The CDR3 coding sequence is TGTGCCAGCAGCTTAGATCGTCGGGGGAGGGGTGAGCAGTTCTTC.